The 29 T cell receptor beta chains below come from one sample, sequenced in a study of regulatory T cells in long-lasting Graves disease. HTBI primers from iRepertoire and Arm-PCR of CDR3 regions yielded the TCR beta libraries. TCRdb independently ran MiXCR on the multiplex PCR reads; one entry per CDR3 protein. In the table there are 300,000 to 400,000 distinct CDR3 sequences, over 15% of which are singletons. Time point specified: newly diagnosed GD, antithyroid drugs for less than 3 months. Scientists built the TCR library using RNA that was extracted from PBMCs. Separately, the same data were catalogued under a study of T cells in Graves' hyperthyroidism and ophthalmopathy.

The source material was peripheral blood mononuclear cells (PBMCs), sampled at new diagnosis, from a patient treated with antithyroid drugs. The receptors here all came from a man aged 40-50 years with Graves disease.

In regard to this clonotype: Given a far larger clone just one base away, this is likely a sequencing read error. This chain uses TRBV20-1 with TRBJ2-1, with 9 bases lining up with TRBD1. This CDR3 has 15 amino acids. V dropped 6 bases and J dropped 10; count of bases not matched to a gene: 16. Germline V gene lookup returns CDR1 DFQATT and CDR2 SNEGSKA (reference sequence). The CDR3 region is CSATYWDRVDYEQFF. CDR3 bases: TGCAGTGCGACTTACTGGGACAGGGTCGATTACGAGCAGTTCTTC.

This clonotype was recorded many times. The chain recombines TRBV7-3 with TRBJ2-5, with D perhaps matching TRBD2 (6 bases). The CDR3 spans 16 residues. From germline, CDR1 is SGHTA and CDR2 FQGTGA. The V and J ends lost 1 base and 5 bases respectively, with 17 bases between them. The CDR3 here is CASSLNPPTSAETQYF. The CDR3 nucleotides are TGTGCCAGCAGCTTAAATCCCCCGACTAGTGCGGAGACCCAGTACTTC. The full variable domain, completed using reference TRBV7-3 and TRBJ2-5, is GAGVSQTPSNKVTEKGKYVELRCDPISGHTALYWYRQSLGQGPEFLIYFQGTGAADDSGLPNDRFFAVRPEGSVSTLKIQRTERGDSAVYLCASSLNPPTSAETQYFGPGTRLLVL.

This clonotype was seen at least ten times. V is TRBV18 and J is TRBJ2-5; D gene unclear. The germline V gene has CDR1 KGHSH and CDR2 LQKENI. V was shortened by 2 bases and J by 9 bases, with 16 bases between the two germline ends. This CDR3 comprises 14 residues. CDR3 nucleotides: TGTGCCAGCTCACCAGATTTCGCCCCAGTCGCCCAGTACTTC. This translates into CASSPDFAPVAQYF.

Concerning this clonotype itself: A read error may be the cause here, since a much bigger clone is one base away. V usage is TRBV2 and J usage is TRBJ1-1; no definite D call. This CDR3 has 13 residues. Looked up from germline, CDR1 is SNHLY and CDR2 is FYNNEI. The CDR3 DNA reads TGTGCCAGCAATGAAGGTGTATCCACTGAAGCTTTCTTT. It yields the protein CASNEGVSTEAFF.

This clonotype was seen a handful of times. V gene TRBV28 combines with J gene TRBJ2-5; 8 bases are a match to TRBD1. The CDR3 length is 15 residues. J gave up 3 bases and V 4 bases, and 7 bases lay outside the gene matches. Per the germline V gene, CDR1 is MDHEN and CDR2 is SYDVKM. CDR3 sequence: CASSSPGGAEETQYF. The CDR3, as DNA: TGTGCCAGCAGTTCCCCAGGGGGCGCCGAAGAGACCCAGTACTTC.

This clonotype was observed a single time. A much more abundant neighbour one base away suggests this may be a read error. The chain couples TRBV13 to TRBJ2-3; D may correspond to TRBD1 or TRBD2 (5 bases each). V lost 6 bases and J lost 4, with 14 bases in between. The CDR3 runs 14 residues. Germline V gene sequence: CDR1 PRHDT, CDR2 FYEKMQ (reference sequence). The CDR3 loop is CASSRRGVADTQYF. The CDR3 nucleotides are TGTGCCAGCAGTCGCCGGGGCGTGGCAGATACGCAGTATTTT. Full variable domain (remainder filled in from reference TRBV13 and TRBJ2-3): AAGVIQSPRHLIKEKRETATLKCYPIPRHDTVYWYQQGPGQDPQFLISFYEKMQSDKGSIPDRFSAQQFSDYHSELNMSSLELGDSALYFCASSRRGVADTQYFGPGTRLTVL.

The rearrangement joins TRBV7-9 to TRBJ2-2; D is uncertain. The germline V gene has CDR1 SEHNR and CDR2 FQNEAQ (reference sequence). The V and J ends lost 2 bases and 0 bases respectively, with 10 bases between them. This CDR3 spans 16 amino acids. The CDR3 sequence is CASSLSVAANTGELFF. For the CDR3, the DNA is TGTGCCAGCAGCTTATCTGTGGCCGCGAACACCGGGGAGCTGTTTTTT.

Ten or more counts support this clonotype. The chain couples TRBV25-1 to TRBJ2-5; D gene uncertain. The CDR3 runs 14 residues. V lost 5 bases to trimming and J lost 1 base, with 11 bases between them. Germline-derived CDR1 and CDR2 are MGHDK and SYGVNS. CDR3 sequence reads: CASSSVDGQETQYF. CDR3 bases: TGTGCCAGCAGTTCGGTGGACGGCCAAGAGACCCAGTACTTC.

This clonotype was found a few times. The V gene is TRBV4-2, the J gene TRBJ1-6; a possible D gene is TRBD1 (5 bases). Germline values: CDR1 LGHNA, CDR2 YNFKEQ. This CDR3 is 17 amino acids long. The germline V and J ends were trimmed by 1 base and 7 bases, with 17 bases remaining between them. CDR3 bases: TGTGCCAGCAGCCAAGTCGGGTCGGGGGGTGAAAATTCACCCCTCCACTTT. Amino acid sequence: CASSQVGSGGENSPLHF.

This clonotype was seen ten or more times. The rearrangement joins TRBV5-1 to TRBJ1-6, with D hard to call. Germline V gene lookup returns CDR1 SGHRS and CDR2 YFSETQ. V was pared by 2 bases and J by 5 bases, with 5 bases between. The CDR3 runs 13 residues. The CDR3 sequence: CASSFEHNSPLHF. For the CDR3, the DNA is TGCGCCAGCAGCTTCGAGCATAATTCACCCCTCCACTTT. The full variable domain, with the rest looked up from reference TRBV5-1 and TRBJ1-6, is KAGVTQTPRYLIKTRGQQVTLSCSPISGHRSVSWYQQTPGQGLQFLFEYFSETQRNKGNFPGRFSGRQFSNSRSEMNVSTLELGDSALYLCASSFEHNSPLHFGNGTRLTVT.

This clonotype showed up just a few times. A much larger clone differs from this one at a single base, so this may be a read error. The chain is built from TRBV7-2 and TRBJ2-7, with 7 bases that match TRBD1. Germline V CDR1 and CDR2: SGHTA, FQGNSA. V lost 10 bases, J lost 6 bases, and 6 bases stayed unmatched. CDR3 length: 11 residues. In nucleotides, the CDR3 is TGTGCCAACACATACAGGGGCGAGCAGTACTTC. This gives the protein CANTYRGEQYF.

J is TRBJ2-3 and V is TRBV24-1; D may be TRBD1 or TRBD2 (5 bases each). The V gene lost 3 bases and the J gene lost 2 bases, with 14 bases spanning the gap. The germline gives CDR1 KGHDR, CDR2 SFDVKD. CDR3 size: 16 residues. CDR3 bases: TGTGCCACCAGTGATGTTCGGGGCGATACCACAGATACGCAGTATTTT. Translating it yields CATSDVRGDTTDTQYF.

The rearrangement links TRBV6-1 to TRBJ2-3, with 8 nucleotides matching TRBD1. Germline loops: CDR1 MNHNS, CDR2 SASEGT. With 3 bases clipped from V and 5 bases from J, the junction kept 4 bases outside the gene matches. This CDR3 has 14 amino acids. CDR3 coding DNA: TGTGCCAGCAGTGAGACAGGGGCCAGAGATACGCAGTATTTT. Its protein is CASSETGARDTQYF.

V usage is TRBV6-1 and J usage is TRBJ2-1; D possibly uses TRBD1 or TRBD2 (6 bases each). There are 16 residues in the CDR3. Germline lookup yields CDR1 MNHNS and CDR2 SASEGT. Trimming left V 4 bases short and J 0 bases short, with 13 bases between. CDR3 amino acids: CASSATRGVSYNEQFF. In DNA form, the CDR3 reads TGTGCCAGCAGTGCAACGAGGGGGGTCTCCTACAATGAGCAGTTCTTC.

This clonotype has at least ten counts. This chain links TRBV20-1 with TRBJ1-5; unclear D gene. Trimming removed 3 bases at V and 2 bases at J, with 11 bases between. Germline V gene data show CDR1 as DFQATT and CDR2 as SNEGSKA (reference sequence). The CDR3 length is 14 residues. Here the CDR3 DNA reads TGCAGTGCTAGGTCGGGTAGGCGCAATCAGCCCCAGCATTTT. Its protein is CSARSGRRNQPQHF.

This clonotype was recorded at least ten times. The chain combines TRBV7-3 with TRBJ2-1, with 11 bases that match TRBD2. The junction had 5 bases not matched to a gene; V was cut back by 6 bases and J by 4 bases. This CDR3 region has 15 residues. CDR1 SGHTA and CDR2 FQGTGA come from the germline V gene. CDR3 nucleotides: TGTGCCAGCAGTCCGACTAGCGGGGCGTACAATGAGCAGTTCTTC. It codes for CASSPTSGAYNEQFF.

The V gene is TRBV9, the J gene TRBJ2-7, with D possibly TRBD2 on 5 matching bases. The V end was cut by 0 bases, the J end by 3 bases, with 7 bases between. CDR1 SGDLS and CDR2 YYNGEE come from the germline V gene. The CDR3 consists of 13 residues. DNA of the CDR3: TGTGCCAGCAGCGTAGCTGAGGGCTACGAGCAGTACTTC. Translated: CASSVAEGYEQYF.

In its sample, this clonotype was seen many times. The chain has TRBV5-1 and TRBJ1-1, with D possibly being TRBD1 (5 bases). The V end was cut by 4 bases, the J end by 4 bases, with 17 bases between. The CDR3 length is 15 residues. The germline V gene encodes CDR1 SGHRS and CDR2 YFSETQ. CDR3: CASSGDGLLGTEAFF. CDR3 DNA sequence: TGCGCCAGCAGCGGGGACGGCCTCCTAGGCACTGAAGCTTTCTTT.

This clonotype was observed a few times. CDR3 protein: CSFRAGSTDTQYF. CDR3 nucleotide sequence: TGCAGCTTCCGGGCAGGGAGCACAGATACGCAGTATTTT. The rearrangement uses TRBV29-1 and TRBJ2-3, with D perhaps TRBD1 (5 bases). Trimming left V 8 bases short and J 0 bases short, with 12 bases between. The germline CDR1 and CDR2 sequences are SQVTM and ANQGSEA. The CDR3 loop spans 13 amino acids.

Ten or more counts support this clonotype. The chain employs TRBV28 and TRBJ2-2; weak D call: TRBD1 (5 bases). The germline V gene has CDR1 MDHEN and CDR2 SYDVKM. This CDR3 comprises 16 residues. V shed 2 bases and J shed 0 bases, with 10 bases lying between them. The CDR3 loop is CASSLEDSTNTGELFF. CDR3 bases: TGTGCCAGCAGTTTAGAAGACAGTACGAACACCGGGGAGCTGTTTTTT. Looking up the rest from reference TRBV28 and TRBJ2-2 gives the full variable domain: DVKVTQSSRYLVKRTGEKVFLECVQDMDHENMFWYRQDPGLGLRLIYFSYDVKMKEKGDIPEGYSVSREKKERFSLILESASTNQTSMYLCASSLEDSTNTGELFFGEGSRLTVL.

Notes on this clonotype: This may be a read error, as it is one base from a much larger clone. This likely comes from a read error, as the CDR3 has no conserved phenylalanine or tryptophan at its end. J is TRBJ1-1 and V is TRBV30; D unresolved. V dropped 0 bases and J dropped 4 bases, with 9 bases sitting between them. The CDR3 runs to 13 residues. CDR1 is GTSNPN, CDR2 SVGIG, per germline (reference sequence). CDR3 DNA sequence: TGTGCCTGGAGTGTTGGGGTGCGCACTGAAGCTTTCGTT. Translating it yields CAWSVGVRTEAFV.

Details on this clonotype: It may be a read error: a sequence one base away is much more abundant. V usage is TRBV7-2 and J usage is TRBJ2-5; TRBD2 aligns across 9 bases. Germline V gene lookup returns CDR1 SGHTA and CDR2 FQGNSA. The trim removed 5 bases at V and 11 bases at J, leaving 12 bases unmatched. The CDR3 covers 14 residues. This CDR3 is CASSLERGANEQYF. The CDR3 nucleotides read TGTGCCAGCAGCCTTGAGCGGGGGGCCAATGAGCAGTACTTC.

The rearrangement joins TRBV7-3 to TRBJ1-2; 7 nucleotides align to TRBD1. The CDR3 runs 13 residues. The germline gives CDR1 SGHTA, CDR2 FQGTGA. V dropped 5 bases and J dropped 6; count of bases not matched to a gene: 6. In DNA form, the CDR3 reads TGTGCCAGCAGCCAGGGGACAGCCGATGGCTACACCTTC. Its protein is CASSQGTADGYTF.

This clonotype was found many times. The chain is built from TRBV28 and TRBJ2-1, with D possibly matching TRBD1 (6 bases). The V end was cut by 5 bases, the J end by 10 bases, with 12 bases between. Germline V gives CDR1 MDHEN, CDR2 SYDVKM. The CDR3 is 12 residues long. CDR3 bases: TGTGCCAGCAGTGAACAGGGTAGGGAGCAGTTCTTC. It encodes CASSEQGREQFF.

This clonotype has a handful of counts. The chain is built from TRBV5-5 and TRBJ2-3; TRBD2 matches at 11 bases. Germline-derived CDR1 and CDR2 are SGHKS and YYEKEE (reference sequence). The CDR3 runs to 15 residues. V shed 4 bases and J 4 bases; nucleotides not matched to a gene: 5. CDR3 sequence reads: CASSRTSGLSDTQYF. The CDR3 DNA reads TGTGCCAGCAGCCGGACTAGCGGGCTCTCAGATACGCAGTATTTT.

This clonotype has a count of ten or more. The chain carries TRBV6-4 and TRBJ2-7, with TRBD1 matching 9 bases. Trimming at V came to 2 bases and at J to 5 bases, leaving 13 bases not matched to a gene. The germline CDR1 and CDR2 sequences are MRHNA and SNTAGT. This CDR3 region has 17 residues. The DNA for the CDR3 is TGTGCCAGCAGTGACGCCTACTACCGGGACAGGGCCCACGAGCAGTACTTC. As protein: CASSDAYYRDRAHEQYF.

This clonotype has ten or more counts. V and J are TRBV10-1 and TRBJ2-1; D gene uncertain. The CDR3 runs to 14 residues. Trimming took 10 bases from V and 4 from J, leaving 17 bases between them. In germline, CDR1 is WNHNN, CDR2 SYGVQD (reference sequence). CDR3: CANDPRRRYNEQFF. The CDR3 nucleotides read TGCGCCAACGACCCGCGACGGAGATACAATGAGCAGTTCTTC.

This clonotype was seen many times. J is TRBJ2-7 and V is TRBV20-1; D gene ambiguous. Per germline, CDR1 DFQATT and CDR2 SNEGSKA (reference sequence). V lost 2 bases, J lost 0 bases, and 5 bases lay in between. This CDR3 comprises 12 residues. This chain's CDR3 is CSARSVSYEQYF. The CDR3 nucleotides are TGCAGTGCTAGATCGGTCTCCTACGAGCAGTACTTC.

Of note for this clonotype: One junction end does not reproduce the germline sequence, and a read error may be involved. The chain uses TRBV5-1 and TRBJ2-7; D gene unclear. Germline V gene sequence: CDR1 SGHRS, CDR2 YFSETQ. The CDR3 has 13 amino acids. CDR3 DNA: TGTGCCAGCAGCTTGTACCTAGGGAACGAGCAGTACTTC. It yields the protein CASSLYLGNEQYF.